What follows are 31 T cell receptor beta chains derived from one specimen sequenced in a study of lymphopenia after photon versus proton radiotherapy. Measured with immunoSEQ multiplex PCR; TCRdb has only the in-frame clones, and not every one. This sample carries over 10,000 clones, around 90% of them seen once, and the ten largest clones take 3% to 4.5%. The input for sequencing was peripheral blood, taken from a patient treated with photon-based radiotherapy. These receptor sequences come from a man in his fifties or sixties with pancreatic cancer.

The chain joins TRBV5-1 to TRBJ2-7, with unresolved D. The CDR3 is made up of 15 amino acids. Germline assignment: CDR1 SGHRS and CDR2 YFSETQ. Trimming took 0 bases from V and 2 from J, leaving 12 bases between them. This chain's CDR3 is CASSLATNPAYEQYF. The CDR3 DNA is TGCGCCAGCAGCTTGGCCACTAATCCGGCCTACGAGCAGTACTTC.

This chain links TRBV19 with TRBJ2-1; D remains unclear. Germline assignment: CDR1 LNHDA and CDR2 SQIVND (reference sequence). Trimming pared 0 bases from V and 0 bases from J, leaving 3 bases between. The CDR3 length is 14 residues. The DNA for the CDR3 is TGTGCCAGTAGTATAGACAGCTCCTACAATGAGCAGTTCTTC. Amino acid sequence: CASSIDSSYNEQFF.

The chain carries TRBV6-5 and TRBJ2-7; 12 nucleotides match TRBD1. CDR3 length equals 15 residues. V lost 5 bases and J lost 6; bases outside the gene matches: 8. Germline CDR1 reads MNHEY; CDR2 reads SVGAGI. The DNA of the CDR3 is TGTGCCAGCAGTAAACCGGGACAGGGGGCTTTCGAGCAGTACTTC. It is translated as CASSKPGQGAFEQYF.

This chain connects TRBV7-8 to TRBJ1-1; D is undetermined. V lost 4 bases to trimming and J lost 0 bases, with 6 bases between them. The CDR3 loop spans 13 amino acids. In germline, CDR1 is SGHVS, CDR2 FQNEAQ. The CDR3 reads CASSWQMNTEAFF. The CDR3 DNA reads TGTGCCAGCAGCTGGCAGATGAACACTGAAGCTTTCTTT.

V usage is TRBV4-3 and J usage is TRBJ2-1; D gene uncertain. Between the trimmed V and J ends, which lost 2 bases and 7 bases, there was a span of 12 bases. The germline V gene has CDR1 LGHNA and CDR2 YSLEER. The CDR3 has 14 amino acids. The CDR3 DNA reads as TGCGCCAGCAGCCAATACACTGCTAGAAATGAGCAGTTCTTC. Its protein product is CASSQYTARNEQFF.

This chain joins TRBV7-6 and TRBJ1-3; the D gene is possibly TRBD1 (5 bases). V shed 2 bases and J shed 3 bases, with 8 bases lying between them. There are 14 residues in the CDR3. CDR1 and CDR2 from the germline V gene are SGHVS and FNYEAQ. CDR3: CASSLLQGGNTIYF. CDR3 DNA: TGTGCCAGCAGCTTACTGCAGGGTGGAAACACCATATATTTT.

The chain joins TRBV5-1 to TRBJ2-1; D gene ambiguous. V lost 4 bases and J 0 bases, leaving 14 bases between the germline ends. Germline loops: CDR1 SGHRS, CDR2 YFSETQ. This CDR3 is built from 16 residues. CDR3 sequence (DNA): TGCGCCAGCAGCCCCAGGTGGCAAAGCTCCTACAATGAGCAGTTCTTC. Translating gives CASSPRWQSSYNEQFF.

The V and J genes are TRBV16 and TRBJ1-3; D gene ambiguous. The CDR3 runs 14 residues. The V end lost 5 bases, the J end lost 1 base, and 9 bases lay between the germline ends. CDR1 and CDR2 (germline): KGHSY, FQNENV. The CDR3 DNA follows: TGTGCCAGCAGCATCCTGAAATCTGGAAACACCATATATTTT. It is translated as CASSILKSGNTIYF. Full variable domain (rest looked up from reference TRBV16 and TRBJ1-3): GEEVAQTPKHLVRGEGQKAKLYCAPIKGHSYVFWYQQVLKNEFKFLISFQNENVFDETGMPKERFSAKCLPNSPCSLEIQATKLEDSAVYFCASSILKSGNTIYFGEGSWLTVV.

V and J are TRBV27 and TRBJ2-1; either TRBD1 or TRBD2 may supply D (5 bases each). Trimming left V 1 base short and J 4 bases short, with 8 bases between. CDR1 is MNHEY, CDR2 SMNVEV, per germline (reference sequence). This CDR3 comprises 14 residues. For the CDR3, the DNA is TGTGCCAGCAGTTTATGGGGGTCTTACAATGAGCAGTTCTTC. Its translation is CASSLWGSYNEQFF.

The CDR3 DNA follows: TGTGCCAGCAGCTCCCGACAGGGGGCTTTTTATGGCTACACCTTC. Translation gives CASSSRQGAFYGYTF. This sequence joins TRBV11-2 and TRBJ1-2, with 10 bases that match TRBD1. The germline V gene encodes CDR1 SGHAT and CDR2 FQNNGV. The CDR3 has 15 amino acids. With V trimmed by 4 bases and J by 5 bases, 7 bases remained unmatched.

The chain is built from TRBV10-3 and TRBJ2-7; TRBD1 agrees at 9 bases. V was clipped by 0 bases and J by 0 bases; unmatched bases: 12. This CDR3 is 19 amino acids long. The V gene's germline CDR1 is ENHRY and CDR2 SYGVKD. The CDR3 coding sequence is TGTGCCATCAGTGAGTCCGGGACAGGGTCTTTTCCGGGCTCCTACGAGCAGTACTTC. Translation: CAISESGTGSFPGSYEQYF.

This clone was detected only a few times. The CDR3 DNA reads as TGTGCCAGCAGCGCGAGCCGGGGGCTTGGGGGCTACACCTTC. It encodes CASSASRGLGGYTF. The gene calls are TRBV9 and TRBJ1-2; D is perhaps TRBD1 (6 bases). There are 14 residues in the CDR3. Trimming shortened V by 3 bases and J by 8 bases, and 17 bases separated the two germline ends. Looked up from germline, CDR1 is SGDLS and CDR2 is YYNGEE.

The V call is TRBV4-1, the J call TRBJ2-5; 7 bases line up with TRBD1. This CDR3 region has 15 residues. Per germline, CDR1 MGHRA and CDR2 YSYEKL. With V trimmed by 4 bases and J by 1 base, 6 bases remained unmatched. CDR3 sequence reads: CASSRGTVFQETQYF. In DNA, the CDR3 is TGCGCCAGCAGCCGGGGGACAGTATTCCAAGAGACCCAGTACTTC.

The chain couples TRBV9 to TRBJ1-4, with D perhaps TRBD1 (6 bases). The germline V and J ends were trimmed by 1 base and 1 base, with 14 bases remaining between them. In germline, CDR1 is SGDLS, CDR2 YYNGEE. The CDR3 is 17 amino acids. DNA for the CDR3: TGTGCCAGCAGCGTATCTGGGGGGCTAGGAACTAATGAAAAACTGTTTTTT. This translates into CASSVSGGLGTNEKLFF.

Here the CDR3 reads CASSPRGLAGGKTQYF. CDR3 DNA: TGTGCCAGCAGCCCCCGGGGACTAGCGGGGGGAAAGACCCAGTACTTC. The V call is TRBV9, the J call TRBJ2-5; TRBD2 matches at 15 bases. Germline V gene lookup returns CDR1 SGDLS and CDR2 YYNGEE. CDR3 length: 16 amino acids. J lost 6 bases, V lost 4 bases, and 7 bases had no gene match.

The rearrangement links TRBV10-1 to TRBJ2-5; the match to TRBD1 covers 9 bases. The J call may be wrong; the DNA end is better matched by TRBJ2-7. This CDR3 contains 14 residues. CDR1 and CDR2 from the germline V gene are WNHNN and SYGVQD (reference sequence). The CDR3 spells CASSEGTGPFEQYF. For the CDR3, the DNA is TGCGCCAGCAGTGAAGGGACAGGGCCCTTCGAGCAGTACTTC.

V gene TRBV18 combines with J gene TRBJ2-1, with TRBD2 identical over 7 bases. The V segment lost 3 bases and the J segment 1 base; nucleotides outside the gene matches: 0. Germline lookup yields CDR1 KGHSH and CDR2 LQKENI. The CDR3 extends over 14 amino acids. CDR3 bases: TGTGCCAGCTCACCGGGACTATCCTACAATGAGCAGTTCTTC. The encoded protein is CASSPGLSYNEQFF.

V and J are TRBV10-3 and TRBJ2-3; 11 positions agree with TRBD2. This CDR3 is 13 amino acids long. From germline, CDR1 is ENHRY and CDR2 SYGVKD. J lost 6 bases, V lost 4 bases, and 0 bases had no gene match. The CDR3 loop reads CAISASGRDTQYF. In DNA, the CDR3 is TGTGCCATCAGTGCTAGCGGGAGGGATACGCAGTATTTT.

The chain uses TRBV2 and TRBJ1-1; tentative D call: TRBD1 (5 bases). There are 16 residues in the CDR3. Germline loops: CDR1 SNHLY, CDR2 FYNNEI. With 3 bases removed from V and 0 bases from J, the gap between germline ends came to 14 bases. The CDR3 DNA reads TGTGCCAGCAGTGAGCCCCCGACAGCCCTGAACACTGAAGCTTTCTTT. Amino acid sequence: CASSEPPTALNTEAFF.

The chain has TRBV7-9 and TRBJ2-5; TRBD2 aligns across 9 bases. Losses at the gene ends were 4 bases for V and 0 bases for J; bases not matched to a gene: 3. Germline CDR1 and CDR2: SEHNR and FQNEAQ (reference sequence). The CDR3 sequence is 15 residues long. The CDR3 DNA reads TGTGCCAGCAGCTCCTGGACTAGCGACCAAGAGACCCAGTACTTC. This translates into CASSSWTSDQETQYF.

The chain combines TRBV7-2 with TRBJ1-2; TRBD1 might be the D (5 bases). This CDR3 is 16 amino acids long. The V gene lost 5 bases and the J gene lost 5 bases, with 21 bases spanning the gap. The germline gives CDR1 SGHTA, CDR2 FQGNSA. CDR3 nucleotides: TGTGCCAGCAGCCAACCGGGGTCGAGGGCAGGGTATGGCTACACCTTC. The encoded protein is CASSQPGSRAGYGYTF.

This sequence joins TRBV15 and TRBJ1-3; D unclear. The CDR3 is 14 amino acids. Germline values: CDR1 LNHNV, CDR2 YYDKDF (reference sequence). The V end lost 0 bases, the J end lost 4 bases, and 7 bases lay between the germline ends. The DNA for the CDR3 is TGTGCCACCAGCAGAGATACGGGGGGAAACACCATATATTTT. Translating gives CATSRDTGGNTIYF.

The rearrangement joins TRBV12-5 to TRBJ2-7; maybe TRBD1 (5 bases). Per the germline V gene, CDR1 is LGHNT and CDR2 is FRNRAP. Trimming left V 1 base short and J 0 bases short, with 10 bases between. The CDR3 contains 15 residues. The CDR3 reads CASGLGTRTSYEQYF. DNA for the CDR3: TGTGCTAGTGGTTTGGGGACACGGACCTCCTACGAGCAGTACTTC.

This chain links TRBV6-5 with TRBJ1-2; the D is unclear. Trimming cost V 0 bases and J 4 bases, with 12 bases left between them. There are 15 residues in the CDR3. Germline assignment: CDR1 MNHEY and CDR2 SVGAGI. The CDR3 DNA is TGTGCCAGCAGTTACTCGCAATCTACAACCTATGGCTACACCTTC. Translation gives CASSYSQSTTYGYTF.

The chain recombines TRBV30 with TRBJ1-2, with TRBD1 as a possible D gene (6 bases). The V end was cut by 4 bases, the J end by 4 bases, with 19 bases between. The CDR3 extends over 15 amino acids. Germline loops: CDR1 GTSNPN, CDR2 SVGIG (reference sequence). The CDR3 sequence: CAWTFSRQASYGYTF. The CDR3 nucleotides are TGTGCCTGGACCTTCTCGAGACAGGCAAGCTATGGCTACACCTTC.

The chain recombines TRBV7-3 with TRBJ2-1; D ambiguous. Germline V gene sequence: CDR1 SGHTA, CDR2 FQGTGA. The V gene lost 3 bases and the J gene lost 4 bases, with 7 bases spanning the gap. The CDR3 consists of 13 residues. Here the CDR3 reads CASSFQPYNEQFF. The CDR3 DNA reads TGTGCCAGCAGCTTTCAGCCATACAATGAGCAGTTCTTC.

V is TRBV4-1 and J is TRBJ2-1; 9 bases align to TRBD1. The CDR3 spans 17 residues. Germline values: CDR1 MGHRA, CDR2 YSYEKL. The J segment lost 7 bases and the V segment lost 0 bases, leaving 10 bases of the junction unmatched. CDR3 region: CASSQDAVTGGLNEQFF. CDR3 sequence (DNA): TGCGCCAGCAGCCAAGACGCGGTGACAGGGGGTCTGAATGAGCAGTTCTTC.

The J gene is TRBJ2-4, the V gene TRBV5-1; TRBD2 might be the D (5 bases). CDR1 and CDR2 (germline): SGHRS, YFSETQ. The CDR3 length is 15 residues. The ends were cut back, 6 bases at V and 0 bases at J, with 13 bases in the middle. The CDR3 reads CASKVFEGAKNIQYF. The CDR3 DNA reads TGCGCCAGCAAGGTTTTTGAGGGAGCCAAAAACATTCAGTACTTC.

The chain uses TRBV5-1 and TRBJ2-5; D possibly corresponds to TRBD2 (6 bases). This CDR3 is 15 amino acids long. Germline CDR1 reads SGHRS; CDR2 reads YFSETQ. V dropped 1 base and J dropped 0 bases, with 10 bases sitting between them. The CDR3 sequence is CASSLRGFDQETQYF. CDR3 DNA: TGCGCCAGCAGCTTGCGGGGGTTCGACCAAGAGACCCAGTACTTC.

The chain has TRBV4-2 and TRBJ2-1, with D possibly being TRBD1 or TRBD2 (5 bases each). The V gene lost 3 bases and the J gene lost 7 bases, with 13 bases spanning the gap. CDR1 is LGHNA, CDR2 YNFKEQ, per germline. The CDR3 is 14 residues long. This CDR3 is CASSQNTRGNEQFF. DNA for the CDR3: TGTGCCAGCAGCCAGAACACTAGGGGTAATGAGCAGTTCTTC.

J is TRBJ1-2 and V is TRBV4-1, with a possible D match to TRBD1 (5 bases). V was pared by 6 bases and J by 7 bases, with 18 bases between. This CDR3 contains 14 residues. From germline, CDR1 is MGHRA and CDR2 YSYEKL. CDR3: CASSPPGEGSGYTF. The CDR3 DNA reads TGCGCCAGCAGTCCACCGGGGGAGGGTAGTGGCTACACCTTC.